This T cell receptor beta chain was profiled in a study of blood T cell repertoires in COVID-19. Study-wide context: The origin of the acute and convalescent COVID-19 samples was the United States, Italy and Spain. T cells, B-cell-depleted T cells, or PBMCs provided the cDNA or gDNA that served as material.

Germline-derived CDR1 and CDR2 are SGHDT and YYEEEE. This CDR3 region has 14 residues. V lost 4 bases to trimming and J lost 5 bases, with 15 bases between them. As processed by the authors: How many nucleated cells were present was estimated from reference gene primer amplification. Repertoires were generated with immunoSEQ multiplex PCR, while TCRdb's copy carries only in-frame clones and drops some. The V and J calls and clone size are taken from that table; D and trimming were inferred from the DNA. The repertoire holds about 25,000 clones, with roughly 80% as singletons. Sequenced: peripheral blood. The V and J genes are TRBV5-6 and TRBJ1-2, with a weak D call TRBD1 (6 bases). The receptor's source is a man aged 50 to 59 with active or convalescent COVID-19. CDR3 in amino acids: CASSREGQRYGYTF. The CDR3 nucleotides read TGTGCCAGCAGCCGGGAAGGACAGAGATATGGCTACACCTTC.